This section outlines one T cell receptor beta chain sequence together with its context. No antigen is known for it. CDR3 length: 16 residues. V was shortened by 2 bases and J by 2 bases, with 13 bases between the two germline ends. The germline V gene has CDR1 MNHNS and CDR2 SASEGT. These data belong to a study of blood T cells in healthy people across ages. Study outcomes and limitations: Naive CD4+ cell counts and diversity both ran higher in long-lived than in aged donors.

Next came a second PCR, run for about 6 to 11 cycles, which used a sample-barcoded 5' primer along with a J-beta primer mix. TCRdb independently ran MiXCR on the 5' RACE reads; one entry per CDR3 protein. The sample shows more than 650,000 distinct CDR3 sequences, around 24% of them seen only once. Healthy individuals of Caucasian origin from Russia, aged about 6 to 95, served as donors. This sample also belongs to another study, concerning T cells of mothers and their children. That publication notes: For each mother, over 9 million TCR beta CDR3 reads were obtained, and for each child, approximately 3 million. Thymic selection shapes TCR recombination output in related pairs, and it does so similarly in unrelated pairs.

V and J are TRBV6-1 and TRBJ2-1, with D tentatively TRBD1 or TRBD2 (7 bases each). The receptor comes from a boy younger than 18 in good health. The sample was blood. CDR3 sequence: CASSERGRGPYNEQFF. The CDR3 bases are TGTGCCAGCAGTGAACGAGGGAGGGGGCCCTACAATGAGCAGTTCTTC.